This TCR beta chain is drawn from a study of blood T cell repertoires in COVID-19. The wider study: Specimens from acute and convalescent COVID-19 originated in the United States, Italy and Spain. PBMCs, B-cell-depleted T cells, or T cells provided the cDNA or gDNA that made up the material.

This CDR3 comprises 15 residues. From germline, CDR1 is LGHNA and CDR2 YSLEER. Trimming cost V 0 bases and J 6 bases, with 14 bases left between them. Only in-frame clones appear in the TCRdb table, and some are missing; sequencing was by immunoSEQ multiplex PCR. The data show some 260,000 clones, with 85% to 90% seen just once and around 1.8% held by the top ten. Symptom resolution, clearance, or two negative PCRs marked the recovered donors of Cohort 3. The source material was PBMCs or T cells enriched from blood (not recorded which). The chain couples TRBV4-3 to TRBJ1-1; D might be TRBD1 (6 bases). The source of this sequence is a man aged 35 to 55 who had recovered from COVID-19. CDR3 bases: TGCGCCAGCAGCCAAGATGCAGGGGAGTGGGCTGAAGCTTTCTTT. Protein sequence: CASSQDAGEWAEAFF.